The source of this T cell receptor beta chain is a study of blood T cell repertoires in COVID-19. Whole-study context: The United States, Italy and Spain provided the acute and convalescent COVID-19 samples. From T cells, B-cell-depleted T cells, or PBMCs came the material, which was cDNA or gDNA.

Original processing notes: Amplified reference gene primers provided the basis for estimating nucleated cell counts. TCRdb's table, derived via immunoSEQ multiplex PCR, lists solely in-frame clones and lacks some. V, J and clone size reflect that table, while D and trimming were determined from the DNA. This sample has over 150,000 clones, with roughly nine tenths found just once. The CDR3 spans 15 residues. Losses at the gene ends were 2 bases for V and 4 bases for J; bases not matched to a gene: 5. Per the germline V gene, CDR1 is LGHDT and CDR2 is YNNKEL (reference sequence). The chain links TRBV3-1 (or the pseudogene TRBV3-2) to TRBJ2-5; the match to TRBD1 covers 9 bases. Sequenced input: peripheral blood. The receptor was derived from a man aged 25 to 40 with acute or convalescent COVID-19. The CDR3 loop is CASSQNRGLGETQYF. In DNA, the CDR3 is TGTGCCAGCAGCCAAAACAGGGGGCTGGGAGAGACCCAGTACTTC.